The 29 T cell receptor beta chains given below trace back to one sample, sequenced in a study of prognosis after radiotherapy for stage I lung cancer. The TCR beta CDR3 region was amplified from genomic DNA, with two rounds of multiplex PCR being used for the amplification. Individual primers that were specific to each TRBV and TRBJ gene served in first-round PCR. TCRdb itself ran the multiplex PCR reads through MiXCR, one entry per CDR3 protein. Here the sample spans approximately 25,000 distinct CDR3 sequences, roughly 40% being singletons. Sequencing used PBMCs, obtained before or after stereotactic body radiation therapy (not recorded which). The receptors were sampled from a donor aged 50 or older with non-small cell lung cancer.

This clonotype appeared many times. This sequence joins TRBV12-5 and TRBJ2-3; 8 bases are shared with TRBD2. Germline V gives CDR1 LGHNT, CDR2 FRNRAP. The CDR3 consists of 16 residues. The V and J ends lost 7 bases and 4 bases, in that order; junction bases with no gene match: 13. In DNA form, the CDR3 reads TGTGCTAGTGCCTGGCCAGCGGGAGTTGTGGCAGATACGCAGTATTTT. As protein: CASAWPAGVVADTQYF. Using reference TRBV12-5 and TRBJ2-3 for the parts outside the CDR3, the full variable domain is DARVTQTPRHKVTEMGQEVTMRCQPILGHNTVFWYRQTMMQGLELLAYFRNRAPLDDSGMPKDRFSAEMPDATLATLKIQPSEPRDSAVYFCASAWPAGVVADTQYFGPGTRLTVL.

This clonotype showed up many times. The CDR3 coding sequence is TGTGCCAGCAGCTTAGGGTCCCCAGGGGCTATCTCCTACGAGCAGTACTTC. This gives the protein CASSLGSPGAISYEQYF. The chain joins TRBV7-9 to TRBJ2-7, with a tentative D call TRBD1 (6 bases). Germline V gene sequence: CDR1 SEHNR, CDR2 FQNEAQ (reference sequence). Deletions cut 1 base from V and 0 bases from J, with 16 bases between. The CDR3 sequence is 17 residues long.

This rearrangement joins TRBV27 to TRBJ1-3, with D perhaps matching TRBD1 (5 bases). This CDR3 is 14 amino acids long. Trimming shortened V by 2 bases and J by 0 bases, and 5 bases separated the two germline ends. Germline V gene sequence: CDR1 MNHEY, CDR2 SMNVEV (reference sequence). The CDR3 DNA follows: TGTGCCAGCAGTTTAGGGGGCTCTGGAAACACCATATATTTT. Its translation: CASSLGGSGNTIYF.

This clonotype was detected many times. The genes are TRBV19 and TRBJ1-5, with TRBD1 matching over 8 bases. With 7 bases clipped from V and 4 bases from J, the junction kept 9 bases outside the gene matches. Per germline, CDR1 LNHDA and CDR2 SQIVND (reference sequence). This CDR3 region has 15 residues. The DNA for the CDR3 is TGTGCCAGTAATCCGGACAGGGTCGGGAATCAGCCCCAGCATTTT. Translating gives CASNPDRVGNQPQHF.

This clonotype is deemed medium-sized. J is TRBJ2-2 and V is TRBV11-2, with 10 bases aligning to TRBD2. The CDR3 covers 17 residues. From germline, CDR1 is SGHAT and CDR2 FQNNGV. J lost 5 bases, V lost 6 bases, and 12 bases had no gene match. The CDR3 here is CASRTLSGRAATGELFF. The DNA for the CDR3 is TGTGCCAGCAGAACCTTGAGCGGGAGGGCCGCGACCGGGGAGCTGTTTTTT.

This clonotype was seen at least ten times. The V call is TRBV7-7, the J call TRBJ2-7, with 14 bases identical to TRBD2. V was clipped by 5 bases and J by 3 bases; unmatched bases: 3. There are 15 residues in the CDR3. The germline gives CDR1 SSHAT, CDR2 FNYEAQ (reference sequence). The CDR3 is CASSPGTSGSYEQYF. The CDR3 region has the DNA TGTGCCAGCAGCCCAGGGACTAGCGGGAGCTACGAGCAGTACTTC. Filled out from reference TRBV7-7 and TRBJ2-7, the complete variable domain reads GAGVSQSPRYKVTKRGQDVTLRCDPISSHATLYWYQQALGQGPEFLTYFNYEAQPDKSGLPSDRFSAERPEGSISTLTIQRTEQRDSAMYRCASSPGTSGSYEQYFGPGTRLTVT.

This clonotype was counted at least ten times. The V gene is TRBV10-2, the J gene TRBJ2-7; D might be TRBD1 (7 bases). The CDR3 extends over 14 amino acids. Germline V lookup: CDR1 WSHSY, CDR2 SAAADI. The V gene lost 4 bases and the J gene lost 1 base, with 11 bases spanning the gap. CDR3 sequence reads: CASSVAGQSYEQYF. Written as DNA, the CDR3 is TGCGCCAGCAGTGTTGCGGGACAGTCCTACGAGCAGTACTTC.

Details on this clonotype: A far more abundant clone sits one base away, making this likely a read error. The rearrangement uses TRBV20-1 and TRBJ2-7; 14 bases align to TRBD2. TRBJ2-5 explains the end of the DNA better; the J call may be wrong. Germline CDR1 DFQATT, CDR2 SNEGSKA (reference sequence). This CDR3 has 16 amino acids. For the CDR3, the DNA is TGCAGTGCCCCCGGGACTAGCGGGAGATATCAAGAGACCCAGTACTTC. Amino acid sequence: CSAPGTSGRYQETQYF.

Turning to this clonotype: A read error may explain this, as a much larger clone is one base away. The chain joins TRBV18 to TRBJ2-7; D possibly uses TRBD1 or TRBD2 (5 bases each). The CDR3 has 13 residues. Germline lookup yields CDR1 KGHSH and CDR2 LQKENI. The CDR3 reads CASSPRGRDEHYF. In DNA, the CDR3 is TGTGCCAGCTCACCTCGGGGCAGGGACGAGCATTACTTC.

This clonotype occurred many times. The V and J genes are TRBV24-1 and TRBJ1-5, with D possibly being TRBD1 (5 bases). V shed 4 bases and J shed 4 bases, with 16 bases lying between them. Germline V gene sequence: CDR1 KGHDR, CDR2 SFDVKD. The CDR3 consists of 16 residues. As DNA, the CDR3 is TGTGCCACCAGTGAGGGGGGGAGGAGCCTAAATCAGCCCCAGCATTTT. Residues: CATSEGGRSLNQPQHF.

As for this clonotype: A far larger clone is one nucleotide away, so this likely arose from a read error. V gene TRBV5-1 combines with J gene TRBJ2-1; 9 bases agree with TRBD2. Gene TRBJ2-5 matches the end of the DNA better, so the J call may be wrong. Germline CDR1 is SGHRS and CDR2 is YFSETQ. The CDR3 is 16 amino acids. CDR3 region: CASSLGNSGSRGTQYF. The CDR3 DNA sequence: TGCGCCAGCAGCTTGGGTAATAGCGGGAGCCGGGGGACCCAGTACTTC.

This clonotype was counted ten times or more. CDR3 DNA sequence: TGTGCCAGTAGGAGGACAGGGAATAACTATGGCTACACCTTC. Its protein is CASRRTGNNYGYTF. The chain joins TRBV19 to TRBJ1-2, with 8 bases aligning to TRBD1. Germline assignment: CDR1 LNHDA and CDR2 SQIVND (reference sequence). Trimming cost V 6 bases and J 1 base; bases outside gene matches: 4. CDR3 length: 14 residues.

In this sample, this clonotype turned up many times. This chain connects TRBV6-1 to TRBJ2-3, with D unclear. The CDR3 is 11 residues long. Germline V gives CDR1 MNHNS, CDR2 SASEGT. The V and J ends lost 7 bases and 2 bases respectively, with 4 bases between them. As DNA, the CDR3 is TGTGCCAGCAAGATCACAGATACGCAGTATTTT. Protein product: CASKITDTQYF.

The sample holds many counts of this clonotype. The V and J genes are TRBV6-2 or TRBV6-3 and TRBJ2-1; possible D gene TRBD1, 5 bases. CDR1 is MNHEY, CDR2 SVGEGT, per germline. The CDR3 totals 12 residues. V shed 6 bases and J shed 8 bases, with 11 bases lying between them. The CDR3 region has the DNA TGTGCCAGCAGCCACCTAGGGGATGAGCAGTTCTTC. Amino acids: CASSHLGDEQFF.

This clonotype appeared many times. This chain links TRBV28 with TRBJ1-1; D may be TRBD1 (5 bases). Trimming pared 7 bases from V and 1 base from J, leaving 25 bases between. Germline loops: CDR1 MDHEN, CDR2 SYDVKM. The CDR3 has 18 amino acids. In nucleotides, the CDR3 is TGTGCCAGCACCGTCCTCCTAGCCGGGACCCCCCCGAACACTGAAGCTTTCTTT. Its translation is CASTVLLAGTPPNTEAFF.

Within the sample, this clonotype is hyperexpanded. The chain recombines TRBV12-3 or TRBV12-4 with TRBJ2-2, with D perhaps TRBD2 (7 bases). The CDR3 is made up of 15 amino acids. The V and J ends lost 4 bases and 7 bases respectively, with 16 bases between them. The DNA for the CDR3 is TGTGCCAGCAGTTGGGGGGGGCGCAGGAACGGGGAGCTGTTTTTT. Translation: CASSWGGRRNGELFF.

The rearrangement uses TRBV6-5 and TRBJ1-2; no clear D. The ends were cut back, 0 bases at V and 3 bases at J, with 8 bases in the middle. The CDR3 sequence is 14 residues long. Germline V CDR1 and CDR2: MNHEY, SVGAGI. This CDR3 is CASSYSGSHYGYTF. The CDR3 DNA reads as TGTGCCAGCAGTTACTCAGGGTCCCACTATGGCTACACCTTC.

A note on this clonotype: With a far larger clone one base away, a read error is the likely cause. The V and J genes are TRBV9 and TRBJ2-5; D may match TRBD1 or TRBD2 (6 bases each). The J call is uncertain, as TRBJ2-1 better fits the DNA end. The CDR3 contains 17 residues. Germline CDR1 SGDLS, CDR2 YYNGEE. The CDR3 sequence: CASSVDGWLEGGNEQFF. The DNA for the CDR3 is TGTGCCAGCAGCGTAGACGGTTGGCTAGAGGGGGGTAATGAGCAGTTCTTC.

This clonotype was counted many times. The V gene is TRBV5-1, the J gene TRBJ2-7, with 8 positions matching TRBD2. The CDR3 loop spans 15 amino acids. Germline-derived CDR1 and CDR2 are SGHRS and YFSETQ. The V gene end was trimmed by 1 base and the J gene end by 0 bases; junction bases not matched to a gene: 3. The CDR3: CASSLSGLASYEQYF. Written as DNA, the CDR3 is TGCGCCAGCAGCTTGAGCGGACTAGCCTCCTACGAGCAGTACTTC. The complete variable domain, with remaining parts taken from reference TRBV5-1 and TRBJ2-7, reads KAGVTQTPRYLIKTRGQQVTLSCSPISGHRSVSWYQQTPGQGLQFLFEYFSETQRNKGNFPGRFSGRQFSNSRSEMNVSTLELGDSALYLCASSLSGLASYEQYFGPGTRLTVT.

Concerning this clonotype itself: A far larger clone is one base from this, pointing to a likely read error. The genes are TRBV6-4 and TRBJ1-2; 8 bases agree with TRBD1. The V and J ends lost 5 bases and 9 bases, in that order; junction bases with no gene match: 5. Germline V gene data show CDR1 as MRHNA and CDR2 as SNTAGT. The CDR3 totals 12 residues. The CDR3 loop reads CASSYRTGCYTF. The DNA of the CDR3 is TGTGCCAGCAGTTACAGGACAGGGTGCTACACCTTC.

The chain recombines TRBV27 with TRBJ1-6; D is perhaps TRBD1 (5 bases). This CDR3 region has 20 residues. Germline values: CDR1 MNHEY, CDR2 SMNVEV (reference sequence). Trimming stripped 3 bases from V and 7 bases from J, with 28 bases between. CDR3 DNA: TGTGCCAGCAGTTTTTCGGTGGGGCAGGGTTTTTTCCATCCGAATTCACCCCTCCACTTT. It translates to CASSFSVGQGFFHPNSPLHF.

This clonotype was detected ten times or more. The V gene is TRBV7-9, the J gene TRBJ2-1, with D perhaps TRBD1 (5 bases). Germline V gene sequence: CDR1 SEHNR, CDR2 FQNEAQ (reference sequence). Trimming took 4 bases from V and 0 from J, leaving 10 bases between them. CDR3 length equals 15 residues. The CDR3 loop reads CASSSTALSYNEQFF. The CDR3 nucleotides read TGTGCCAGCAGCTCGACAGCACTCTCCTACAATGAGCAGTTCTTC.

With respect to this clonotype: This probably arose from a read error, given a far larger clone one base away. The chain couples TRBV12-3 or TRBV12-4 to TRBJ2-5, with TRBD1 matching over 8 bases. The CDR3 covers 14 residues. V gave up 5 bases and J gave up 8 bases; unmatched junction bases: 10. The CDR3 DNA is TGTGCCAGCAGTGACACAGGGGGAGCAGATACCCAGTACTTC. As protein: CASSDTGGADTQYF.

This clonotype was recorded many times. The chain joins TRBV7-3 to TRBJ2-1; 8 nucleotides agree with TRBD2. With V trimmed by 5 bases and J by 4 bases, 7 bases remained unmatched. Per germline, CDR1 SGHTA and CDR2 FQGTGA. There are 15 residues in the CDR3. Written as DNA, the CDR3 is TGTGCCAGCAGCCTCACAGCGGGAGTATACAATGAGCAGTTCTTC. Protein: CASSLTAGVYNEQFF. Full variable domain (rest looked up from reference TRBV7-3 and TRBJ2-1): GAGVSQTPSNKVTEKGKYVELRCDPISGHTALYWYRQSLGQGPEFLIYFQGTGAADDSGLPNDRFFAVRPEGSVSTLKIQRTERGDSAVYLCASSLTAGVYNEQFFGPGTRLTVL.

This clonotype has only one observation. This sequence joins TRBV27 and TRBJ2-1; 10 bases agree with TRBD2. Trimming cost V 2 bases and J 5 bases; bases outside gene matches: 3. CDR3 length: 15 amino acids. Per the germline V gene, CDR1 is MNHEY and CDR2 is SMNVEV (reference sequence). In nucleotides, the CDR3 is TGTGCCAGCAGTTTAAGCGGGAGGGGAAACAATGAGCAGTTCTTC. Amino acids: CASSLSGRGNNEQFF.

V is TRBV6-1 and J is TRBJ2-6; D possibly uses TRBD1 or TRBD2 (6 bases each). V dropped 10 bases and J dropped 2 bases, with 21 bases sitting between them. The germline V gene has CDR1 MNHNS and CDR2 SASEGT. There are 17 residues in the CDR3. This chain's CDR3 is CAISSPPGAPGANVLTF. CDR3 DNA sequence: TGTGCCATTAGTTCTCCCCCGGGGGCTCCTGGGGCCAACGTCCTGACTTTC.

As for this clonotype: With only one base between it and a far larger clone, this is likely a read error. The rearrangement uses TRBV27 and TRBJ2-1; D is possibly TRBD1 (5 bases). CDR3 size: 16 residues. Germline loops: CDR1 MNHEY, CDR2 SMNVEV (reference sequence). CDR3 sequence (DNA): TGTGTCAGCAGGGAATCTCCGTATAGCTCCTACAATGAGCAGTTCTTC. Translated, it gives CVSRESPYSSYNEQFF.

The J gene is TRBJ2-7, the V gene TRBV20-1; the D gene is possibly TRBD2 (6 bases). V lost 3 bases and J lost 7, with 16 bases in between. The CDR3 runs 13 residues. In germline, CDR1 is DFQATT, CDR2 SNEGSKA (reference sequence). The CDR3 DNA reads as TGCAGTGCTAGGACTAGAGGCAAGGGGGAGCAGTACTTC. Residues: CSARTRGKGEQYF.

Notes on this clonotype: This likely traces to a read error, being one base from a far larger clone. J is TRBJ1-1 and V is TRBV28; D is unresolved. This CDR3 is built from 15 residues. The germline V gene has CDR1 MDHEN and CDR2 SYDVKM. The V gene lost 3 bases and the J gene lost 3 bases, with 14 bases spanning the gap. CDR3 region: CASSFCRSRYTEAFF. The CDR3 DNA sequence: TGTGCCAGCAGTTTCTGTCGTTCGAGGTACACTGAAGCTTTCTTT.